Following are 10 T cell receptor beta chains from one sample sequenced in a study of OX40 agonist ivuxolimab in advanced cancers. Using immunoSEQ multiplex PCR, the repertoire was profiled, and TCRdb retains in-frame clones only, with some absent. The data show about 40,000 clones, with approximately 82% seen just once and more than 6.5% held by the top ten. The sample was CD4+ or CD8+ T cells sorted from blood, taken in a trial of the OX40 agonist ivuxolimab. The receptor source for this set is an adult with an advanced solid tumor such as melanoma, head and neck, liver or kidney cancer.

This clone has just a few counts. The J gene is TRBJ1-5, the V gene TRBV27; 12 nucleotides agree with TRBD1. Trimming cost V 6 bases and J 4 bases; bases outside gene matches: 10. The CDR3 covers 17 residues. CDR1 and CDR2 (germline): MNHEY, SMNVEV (reference sequence). The CDR3 reads CASSPRWGQGANQPQHF. The CDR3 DNA reads TGTGCCAGCAGCCCTAGGTGGGGACAGGGGGCAAATCAGCCCCAGCATTTT.

The chain employs TRBV5-1 and TRBJ1-2; TRBD1 matches 8 bases. The CDR3 runs to 15 residues. J lost 0 bases, V lost 2 bases, and 3 bases had no gene match. Germline assignment: CDR1 SGHRS and CDR2 YFSETQ. For the CDR3, the DNA is TGCGCCAGCAGCTTAACGGGACAGGCTAACTATGGCTACACCTTC. Translation: CASSLTGQANYGYTF. Combining the CDR3 with reference TRBV5-1 and TRBJ1-2 gives the whole variable domain KAGVTQTPRYLIKTRGQQVTLSCSPISGHRSVSWYQQTPGQGLQFLFEYFSETQRNKGNFPGRFSGRQFSNSRSEMNVSTLELGDSALYLCASSLTGQANYGYTFGSGTRLTVV.

The chain is built from TRBV5-1 and TRBJ1-2; 7 bases align to TRBD1. The V gene end was trimmed by 3 bases and the J gene end by 4 bases; junction bases not matched to a gene: 15. This CDR3 spans 17 amino acids. Germline V gene data show CDR1 as SGHRS and CDR2 as YFSETQ. CDR3 nucleotide sequence: TGCGCCAGCAGCTGGGGCCCTCTTGGGACAGCTGGCTATGGCTACACCTTC. This codes for CASSWGPLGTAGYGYTF.

The chain couples TRBV6-6 to TRBJ2-5; 10 bases are a match to TRBD1. The assigned J gene may be wrong: the sequence end matches TRBJ2-7 better. The CDR3 has 13 amino acids. Germline V lookup: CDR1 MNHNY, CDR2 SVGAGI (reference sequence). The CDR3 region has the DNA TGTGCCACCTGGACAGGGGGCTCCTACGAGCAGTACTTC. This gives the protein CATWTGGSYEQYF.

V usage is TRBV1 and J usage is TRBJ2-7; TRBD2, the D gene given by the table, was not confirmed from the DNA. TRBV1 is described as a pseudogene. This CDR3 is built from 10 residues. The CDR3 DNA reads as TGCACCAGTATGGCGGACGAGCAGTACTTC. The encoded protein is CTSMADEQYF.

In this sample, this clone is medium-sized. This sequence joins TRBV7-2 and TRBJ1-6; TRBD1 aligns across 8 bases. The CDR3 runs to 15 residues. In germline, CDR1 is SGHTA, CDR2 FQGNSA. V was clipped by 2 bases and J by 9 bases; unmatched bases: 6. The CDR3 sequence is CASSLNYRGTSPLHF. The CDR3 region has the DNA TGTGCCAGCAGCTTAAATTACAGGGGGACTTCACCCCTCCACTTT.

The gene calls are TRBV6-5 and TRBJ2-2; possible D gene TRBD1, 5 bases. Deletions cut 7 bases from V and 3 bases from J, with 15 bases between. Germline V lookup: CDR1 MNHEY, CDR2 SVGAGI. The CDR3 has 15 residues. In nucleotides, the CDR3 is TGTGCCAGCACCAGATCGGCAGGGTACACCGGGGAGCTGTTTTTT. The encoded protein is CASTRSAGYTGELFF.

The rearrangement links TRBV18 to TRBJ1-1, with unresolved D. The CDR3 covers 13 residues. The V and J ends lost 4 bases and 1 base respectively, with 7 bases between them. CDR1 KGHSH and CDR2 LQKENI come from the germline V gene. The CDR3 is CASSHTENTEAFF. DNA for the CDR3: TGTGCCAGCTCACACACAGAGAACACTGAAGCTTTCTTT.

The genes are TRBV4-2 and TRBJ2-3; 14 bases line up with TRBD2. Germline CDR1 and CDR2: LGHNA and YNFKEQ. The V and J ends lost 10 bases and 3 bases, in that order; junction bases with no gene match: 3. The CDR3 spans 14 residues. In DNA form, the CDR3 reads TGTGCCATCGGGACTAGCGGGGGAACAGATACGCAGTATTTT. Amino acid sequence: CAIGTSGGTDTQYF.

The J gene is TRBJ1-3, the V gene TRBV4-1, with TRBD1 as a possible D gene (6 bases). Trimming removed 4 bases at V and 4 bases at J, with 11 bases between. The CDR3 totals 14 residues. Germline CDR1 MGHRA, CDR2 YSYEKL. CDR3 bases: TGCGCCAGCAGCCCACAGGGATCAGGAAACACCATATATTTT. Its translation: CASSPQGSGNTIYF.